The 28 T cell receptor beta chains in this list originate from one sample, sequenced in a study of T cell responses to AZD1222 COVID-19 vaccine. Some clones are missing from TCRdb's copy, which holds only in-frame ones; the method was immunoSEQ multiplex PCR. This table has 55,000 to 75,000 clones, 79% appearing once. The specimen was peripheral blood, collected on day 0 of MenACWY control vaccination. All receptors derive from an adult in good health.

This clone appeared once. The rearrangement links TRBV29-1 to TRBJ1-2; D is ambiguous. Trimming stripped 6 bases from V and 8 bases from J, with 16 bases between. This CDR3 spans 12 amino acids. Germline assignment: CDR1 SQVTM and CDR2 ANQGSEA. The CDR3 sequence: CSVEDGMGGYTF. The CDR3 coding sequence is TGCAGCGTCGAGGACGGCATGGGAGGCTACACCTTC.

V is TRBV28 and J is TRBJ2-5; unclear D gene. This CDR3 contains 15 residues. From germline, CDR1 is MDHEN and CDR2 SYDVKM. Trimming stripped 6 bases from V and 5 bases from J, with 19 bases between. The CDR3 is CASSLPLGAVETQYF. In nucleotides, the CDR3 is TGTGCCAGCAGCCTTCCCCTTGGAGCCGTCGAGACCCAGTACTTC.

The table lists this clone with a few counts. V gene TRBV7-9 combines with J gene TRBJ1-3; 7 positions match TRBD1. J gave up 6 bases and V 4 bases, and 9 bases lay outside the gene matches. Germline-derived CDR1 and CDR2 are SEHNR and FQNEAQ (reference sequence). This CDR3 spans 15 amino acids. The CDR3 bases are TGTGCCAGCAGCTCCCTTCGACAGGGTTTAAACACCATATATTTT. Translation: CASSSLRQGLNTIYF. The full variable domain, completed using reference TRBV7-9 and TRBJ1-3, is DTGVSQNPRHKITKRGQNVTFRCDPISEHNRLYWYRQTLGQGPEFLTYFQNEAQLEKSRLLSDRFSAERPKGSFSTLEIQRTEQGDSAMYLCASSSLRQGLNTIYFGEGSWLTVV.

The V call is TRBV7-2, the J call TRBJ2-3; TRBD1 is a possible D gene (6 bases). Germline V lookup: CDR1 SGHTA, CDR2 FQGNSA. The CDR3 contains 13 residues. The V and J ends lost 0 bases and 6 bases respectively, with 7 bases between them. The DNA of the CDR3 is TGTGCCAGCAGCTTAGCGGGGGCGGATACGCAGTATTTT. As protein: CASSLAGADTQYF.

The gene calls are TRBV6-6 and TRBJ1-1; possible D gene TRBD1, 6 bases. The germline V gene has CDR1 MNHNY and CDR2 SVGAGI (reference sequence). The CDR3 runs to 13 residues. V shed 0 bases and J shed 7 bases, with 9 bases lying between them. CDR3 DNA sequence: TGTGCCAGCAGTTACTCGGGACAACTTGAAGCTTTCTTT. Translated: CASSYSGQLEAFF.

The chain uses TRBV30 and TRBJ1-4; D is ambiguous. The germline V gene has CDR1 GTSNPN and CDR2 SVGIG (reference sequence). The length of the CDR3 is 12 residues. The ends were cut back, 2 bases at V and 8 bases at J, with 9 bases in the middle. The CDR3: CAWSIVGEKLFF. The DNA for the CDR3 is TGTGCCTGGAGTATCGTAGGGGAAAAACTGTTTTTT.

The chain has TRBV7-2 and TRBJ1-2; D uncertain. V was pared by 5 bases and J by 5 bases, with 18 bases between. The CDR3 length is 15 residues. Germline assignment: CDR1 SGHTA and CDR2 FQGNSA. CDR3 amino acids: CASSSVGAIGYGYTF. Written as DNA, the CDR3 is TGTGCCAGCAGCAGCGTGGGCGCTATCGGGTATGGCTACACCTTC.

V gene TRBV2 combines with J gene TRBJ1-4; 7 bases are shared with TRBD1. V lost 2 bases, J lost 4 bases, and 4 bases stayed unmatched. The CDR3 sequence is 15 residues long. Germline-derived CDR1 and CDR2 are SNHLY and FYNNEI. CDR3 loop: CASSEWDSDNEKLFF. DNA for the CDR3: TGTGCCAGCAGTGAATGGGACAGTGATAATGAAAAACTGTTTTTT.

The chain has TRBV6-1 and TRBJ1-2; the D is unclear. The CDR3 runs 17 residues. Germline CDR1 MNHNS, CDR2 SASEGT. The V end lost 3 bases, the J end lost 8 bases, and 25 bases lay between the germline ends. CDR3 residues: CASSELSVSFFSGGYTF. The CDR3 DNA is TGTGCCAGCAGTGAGTTGTCAGTATCCTTTTTCTCCGGGGGCTACACCTTC.

The J gene is TRBJ1-1, the V gene TRBV5-1; a possible D gene is TRBD1 (6 bases). Deletions cut 2 bases from V and 1 base from J, with 9 bases between. Germline loops: CDR1 SGHRS, CDR2 YFSETQ. The length of the CDR3 is 14 residues. CDR3 protein: CASSLGGWNTEAFF. In nucleotides, the CDR3 is TGCGCCAGCAGCTTAGGGGGGTGGAACACTGAAGCTTTCTTT. Looking up the rest from reference TRBV5-1 and TRBJ1-1 gives the full variable domain: KAGVTQTPRYLIKTRGQQVTLSCSPISGHRSVSWYQQTPGQGLQFLFEYFSETQRNKGNFPGRFSGRQFSNSRSEMNVSTLELGDSALYLCASSLGGWNTEAFFGQGTRLTVV.

The genes are TRBV13 and TRBJ1-1; TRBD1 might be the D (5 bases). CDR1 is PRHDT and CDR2 is FYEKMQ in the germline V gene (reference sequence). The length of the CDR3 is 14 residues. Trimming took off 6 bases at V and 5 bases at J, with 16 bases between the two ends. In DNA form, the CDR3 reads TGTGCCAGCAGTAAACAGGTGGTAGGGACTGAAGCTTTCTTT. Translated: CASSKQVVGTEAFF.

This rearrangement joins TRBV6-5 to TRBJ2-5; D is unclear. Germline assignment: CDR1 MNHEY and CDR2 SVGAGI. Trimming cost V 6 bases and J 0 bases, with 5 bases left between them. The length of the CDR3 is 12 residues. For the CDR3, the DNA is TGTGCCAGCAGACGGCACCAAGAGACCCAGTACTTC. Translated, it gives CASRRHQETQYF.

This clone was observed a few times. The rearrangement uses TRBV5-4 and TRBJ1-2; 8 bases match TRBD1. Per the germline V gene, CDR1 is SGHNT and CDR2 is YYREEE (reference sequence). The V and J ends lost 3 bases and 3 bases, in that order; junction bases with no gene match: 7. The CDR3 consists of 15 residues. The DNA of the CDR3 is TGTGCCAGCAGCTCCGGGACAGGCAGTGACTATGGCTACACCTTC. Encoded protein: CASSSGTGSDYGYTF.

The CDR3 loop is CASSPFRRTGIDEQFF. The CDR3 DNA reads as TGTGCCAGCAGCCCCTTCAGGCGGACAGGGATTGATGAGCAGTTCTTC. V usage is TRBV14 and J usage is TRBJ2-1, with 8 bases identical to TRBD1. V lost 4 bases to trimming and J lost 8 bases; unmatched junction nucleotides: 13. Germline CDR1 SGHDN, CDR2 FVKESK. The CDR3 runs to 16 residues. The variable domain in full, completed from reference TRBV14 and TRBJ2-1, reads EAGVTQFPSHSVIEKGQTVTLRCDPISGHDNLYWYRRVMGKEIKFLLHFVKESKQDESGMPNNRFLAERTGGTYSTLKVQPAELEDSGVYFCASSPFRRTGIDEQFFGPGTRLTVL.

This sequence joins TRBV5-4 and TRBJ1-1, with TRBD1 identical over 10 bases. V lost 4 bases to trimming and J lost 6 bases; unmatched junction nucleotides: 9. The CDR3 has 15 amino acids. Germline CDR1 and CDR2: SGHNT and YYREEE (reference sequence). The CDR3 sequence: CASSPLSGTGAEAFF. In DNA form, the CDR3 reads TGTGCCAGCAGCCCTTTATCCGGGACAGGGGCTGAAGCTTTCTTT.

The V call is TRBV2, the J call TRBJ2-5, with D possibly being TRBD2 (5 bases). V lost 7 bases and J 4 bases, leaving 16 bases between the germline ends. CDR1 is SNHLY and CDR2 is FYNNEI in the germline V gene. This CDR3 region has 14 residues. As DNA, the CDR3 is TGTGCCAGCACCTTCGGCCGGGAAGGAGAGACCCAGTACTTC. As protein: CASTFGREGETQYF.

The table lists this clone with a count of one. The V call is TRBV28, the J call TRBJ2-3, with D perhaps being TRBD1 or TRBD2 (5 bases each). CDR1 and CDR2 (germline): MDHEN, SYDVKM. The CDR3 runs to 14 residues. Trimming stripped 3 bases from V and 5 bases from J, with 12 bases between. The CDR3 nucleotides read TGTGCCAGCAGTTTCGGTCTGGGGGAAGATACGCAGTATTTT. Its protein product is CASSFGLGEDTQYF.

The chain joins TRBV29-1 to TRBJ2-3; D is perhaps TRBD2 (5 bases). CDR1 is SQVTM and CDR2 is ANQGSEA in the germline V gene. The CDR3 spans 13 residues. V lost 2 bases and J 8 bases, leaving 14 bases between the germline ends. CDR3 in amino acids: CSVEQSGFSTQYF. CDR3 nucleotides: TGCAGCGTTGAACAGTCGGGATTCTCTACGCAGTATTTT.

The V gene is TRBV6-5, the J gene TRBJ1-6; possibly TRBD1 for D (6 bases). Trimming removed 0 bases at V and 9 bases at J, with 12 bases between. CDR3 size: 15 residues. Looked up from germline, CDR1 is MNHEY and CDR2 is SVGAGI. CDR3 DNA sequence: TGTGCCAGCAGTTACTCGGCAGGGGAGGGTTCACCCCTCCACTTT. Encoded protein: CASSYSAGEGSPLHF.

The rearrangement links TRBV6-5 to TRBJ2-6, with D unresolved. The V and J ends lost 2 bases and 0 bases respectively, with 2 bases between them. The CDR3 has 14 amino acids. CDR1 and CDR2 from the germline V gene are MNHEY and SVGAGI. The CDR3 DNA sequence: TGTGCCAGCAGTTACGACTCTGGGGCCAACGTCCTGACTTTC. Translated: CASSYDSGANVLTF.

The rearrangement uses TRBV13 and TRBJ2-1; 11 bases map to TRBD2. CDR1 PRHDT and CDR2 FYEKMQ come from the germline V gene (reference sequence). V trimming: 1 base; J trimming: 4 bases; junction bases outside the gene matches: 3. This CDR3 region has 16 residues. Here the CDR3 DNA reads TGTGCCAGCAGCTTAGAGGCTAGCGGGGGGTACAATGAGCAGTTCTTC. The encoded protein is CASSLEASGGYNEQFF.

The chain uses TRBV28 and TRBJ1-1; possible D gene TRBD1, 6 bases. This CDR3 has 15 amino acids. Germline V gene data show CDR1 as MDHEN and CDR2 as SYDVKM. The germline V and J ends were trimmed by 2 bases and 5 bases, with 15 bases remaining between them. The CDR3 loop is CASSLAPYRETEAFF. CDR3 in DNA: TGTGCCAGCAGTTTAGCCCCCTACAGGGAAACTGAAGCTTTCTTT.

The gene calls are TRBV2 and TRBJ1-2, with D possibly matching TRBD1 (5 bases). The V and J ends lost 8 bases and 3 bases respectively, with 13 bases between them. The CDR3 has 13 residues. Germline CDR1 and CDR2: SNHLY and FYNNEI. CDR3 region: CASEAGRDYGYTF. CDR3 DNA sequence: TGTGCCAGCGAGGCAGGGAGGGACTATGGCTACACCTTC.

By its share, this clone is medium-sized. The rearrangement links TRBV6-5 to TRBJ2-7; the D gene is possibly TRBD1 (5 bases). Trimming shortened V by 2 bases and J by 6 bases, and 11 bases separated the two germline ends. CDR3 length: 13 residues. Germline V gene sequence: CDR1 MNHEY, CDR2 SVGAGI. CDR3 bases: TGTGCCAGCAGTTACCGCCAGGGTAGCGAGCAGTACTTC. Protein sequence: CASSYRQGSEQYF.

The genes are TRBV9 and TRBJ2-1; 8 bases align to TRBD1. The CDR3 totals 15 residues. Germline CDR1 SGDLS, CDR2 YYNGEE. V was clipped by 4 bases and J by 7 bases; unmatched bases: 10. The CDR3 spells CASSSTGGGQNEQFF. CDR3 sequence (DNA): TGTGCCAGCAGCTCCACAGGGGGAGGTCAGAATGAGCAGTTCTTC.

The gene calls are TRBV19 and TRBJ1-2, with D maybe TRBD1 (5 bases). In germline, CDR1 is LNHDA, CDR2 SQIVND (reference sequence). The CDR3 runs to 14 residues. V was trimmed by 7 bases and J by 8 bases, leaving 20 bases between them. CDR3 sequence reads: CASKEQALAGGYTF. CDR3 nucleotides: TGTGCCAGTAAGGAACAGGCACTAGCGGGGGGCTACACCTTC. The variable domain in full, with the rest retrieved from reference TRBV19 and TRBJ1-2, is DGGITQSPKYLFRKEGQNVTLSCEQNLNHDAMYWYRQDPGQGLRLIYYSQIVNDFQKGDIAEGYSVSREKKESFPLTVTSAQKNPTAFYLCASKEQALAGGYTFGSGTRLTVV.

This clone was counted once. The chain carries TRBV5-5 and TRBJ1-1; no firm D call. The CDR3 has 13 residues. V was pared by 1 base and J by 5 bases, with 9 bases between. Germline lookup yields CDR1 SGHKS and CDR2 YYEKEE (reference sequence). This chain's CDR3 is CASSLHRVTEAFF. DNA for the CDR3: TGTGCCAGCAGCTTGCACAGAGTTACTGAAGCTTTCTTT.

This clone was observed once. Germline and junction disagree at one end, which may indicate a read error. V usage is TRBV11-1 and J usage is TRBJ2-1, with a possible D match to TRBD1 (6 bases). The CDR3 consists of 12 residues. The V gene's germline CDR1 is SGHAT and CDR2 FQDESV (reference sequence). The CDR3 DNA is TGTGCCAGCAGCTATTCACAGGGCGATCAGGTCTTC. This gives the protein CASSYSQGDQVF.